Included here is one TCR beta chain sequence, with context. CDR3 length: 14 residues. The V gene's germline CDR1 is SGHRS and CDR2 YFSETQ. Trimming removed 1 base at V and 1 base at J, with 9 bases between. Brentuximab vedotin exposure varied, and every patient relapsed after autologous stem cell transplantation. Data came from immunoSEQ multiplex PCR; TCRdb stores just in-frame clones and leaves some out. The table records about 58,000 clones, around 93% of them present only once. The sample belongs to a study of PD-1 blockade in classical Hodgkin lymphoma. The chain couples TRBV5-1 to TRBJ2-7; D may be TRBD1 (6 bases). The sequencing here drew on peripheral blood mononuclear cells (PBMCs), taken before the second cycle of nivolumab. This receptor was obtained from a human donor with classical Hodgkin lymphoma. CDR3 sequence (DNA): TGCGCCAGCAGCTTGACAGGGTTATCCTACGAGCAGTACTTC. This encodes CASSLTGLSYEQYF.